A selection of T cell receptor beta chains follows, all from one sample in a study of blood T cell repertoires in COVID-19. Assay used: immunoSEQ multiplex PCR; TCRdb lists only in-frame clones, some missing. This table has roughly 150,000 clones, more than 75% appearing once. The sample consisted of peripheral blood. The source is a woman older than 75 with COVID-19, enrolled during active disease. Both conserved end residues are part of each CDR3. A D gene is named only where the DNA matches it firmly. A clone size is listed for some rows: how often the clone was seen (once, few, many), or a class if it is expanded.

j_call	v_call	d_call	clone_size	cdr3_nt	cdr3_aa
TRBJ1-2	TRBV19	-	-	TGTGCCAGTAGTCCCGGGGGGACGGCCCTAGCTAACTATGGCTACACCTTC	CASSPGGTALANYGYTF
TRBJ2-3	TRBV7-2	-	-	TGTGCCAGCAGCTTAGCACCACCTAGGAACTCTGGCACAGATACGCAGTATTTT	CASSLAPPRNSGTDTQYF
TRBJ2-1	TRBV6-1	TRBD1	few	TGTGCCAGCAGTGAAAGGACAGGGGGCTACAATGAGCAGTTCTTC	CASSERTGGYNEQFF
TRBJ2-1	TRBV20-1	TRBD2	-	TGCAGTGCTAGTGATCCTAGACCAACTAGCGGGTCGAGGCGTGAGCAGTTCTTC	CSASDPRPTSGSRREQFF
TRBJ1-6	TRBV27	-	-	TGTGCCAGCAGGGTGGACATCGATAATTCACCCCTCCACTTT	CASRVDIDNSPLHF
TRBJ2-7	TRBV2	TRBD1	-	TGTGCCAGCAGGAGGGACAGGGACAACGAGCAGTACTTC	CASRRDRDNEQYF
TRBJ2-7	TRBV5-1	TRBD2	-	TGCGCCAGCAGCTTGCAGGCTAGCGGGATGAACGAGCAGTACTTC	CASSLQASGMNEQYF
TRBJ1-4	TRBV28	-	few	TGTGCCAGCAGTTTATCAGGTGGAAAACTGTTTTTT	CASSLSGGKLFF
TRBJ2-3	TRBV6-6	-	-	TGTGCCAGCACCCGACTAGGCACAGATACGCAGTATTTT	CASTRLGTDTQYF
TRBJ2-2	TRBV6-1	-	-	TGTGCCAGCAGTGATAATGCCAAGGGGTTGGCCGGGGAGCTGTTTTTT	CASSDNAKGLAGELFF
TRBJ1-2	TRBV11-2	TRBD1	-	TGTGCCAGCAGCTTATGGACAGGGGCCTCTGGTGGCTACACCTTC	CASSLWTGASGGYTF
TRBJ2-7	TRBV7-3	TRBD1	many	TGTGCCAGCAGCTTTCACAGGGGGGACTCCTACGAGCAGTACTTC	CASSFHRGDSYEQYF
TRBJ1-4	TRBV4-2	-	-	TGTGCCAGCAGCCAAGAACAGGCAACTAATGAAAAACTGTTTTTT	CASSQEQATNEKLFF
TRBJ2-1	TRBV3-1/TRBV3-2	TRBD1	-	TGTGCCAGCAGCCATCGAAAGGGACAGGAACTTAACAATGAGCAGTTCTTC	CASSHRKGQELNNEQFF
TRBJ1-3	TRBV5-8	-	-	TGTGCCACCCATAAGGGGAGGAACGAGGGAAACACCATATATTTT	CATHKGRNEGNTIYF
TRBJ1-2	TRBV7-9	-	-	TGTGCCAGCAGTTTGGAGGACCCCTTGGGTAGCTATGGCTACACCTTC	CASSLEDPLGSYGYTF
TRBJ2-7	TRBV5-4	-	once	TGTGCCAGCAGCAGGAGCGGAAGGGTCGAGCAGTACTTC	CASSRSGRVEQYF
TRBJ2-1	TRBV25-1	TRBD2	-	TGTGCCAGCAGTGAAGATACTAGCGCCCACAATGAGCAGTTCTTC	CASSEDTSAHNEQFF
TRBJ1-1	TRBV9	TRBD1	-	TGTGCCAGCAGCGTAGAGGTCCAGGGGGCGCGGACTGAAGCTTTCTTT	CASSVEVQGARTEAFF
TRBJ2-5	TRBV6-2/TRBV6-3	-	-	TGTGCCAGCAGTTACTCAGGGGGGGGCACCAGGGAGACCCAGTACTTC	CASSYSGGGTRETQYF
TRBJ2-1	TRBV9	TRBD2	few	TGTGCCAGCAGCATAGCGGGAGGGCCTAGTGAGCAGTTCTTC	CASSIAGGPSEQFF
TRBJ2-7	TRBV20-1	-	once	TGCAGTGCTAGTCCCCTCCCCGAGCAGTACTTC	CSASPLPEQYF
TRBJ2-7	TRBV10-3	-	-	TGTGCCATCAGTGGTTCAGGGGTTTACGAGCAGTACTTC	CAISGSGVYEQYF
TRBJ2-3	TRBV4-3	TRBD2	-	TGCGCCAGCAGCCAAGATAGGGCTAGCGGGAGGACGGGGGGCCCTACAGATACGCAGTATTTT	CASSQDRASGRTGGPTDTQYF